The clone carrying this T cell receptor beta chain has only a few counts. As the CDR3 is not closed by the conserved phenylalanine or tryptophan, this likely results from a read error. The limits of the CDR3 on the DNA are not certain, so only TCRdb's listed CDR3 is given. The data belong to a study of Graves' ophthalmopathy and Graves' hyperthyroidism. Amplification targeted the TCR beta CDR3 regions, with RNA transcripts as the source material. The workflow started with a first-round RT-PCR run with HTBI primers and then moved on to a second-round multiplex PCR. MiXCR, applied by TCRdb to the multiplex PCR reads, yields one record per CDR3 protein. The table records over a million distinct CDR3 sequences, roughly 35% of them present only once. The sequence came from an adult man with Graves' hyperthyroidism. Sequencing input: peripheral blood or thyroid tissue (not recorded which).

This CDR3 reads CASSLRTDDIKLL. The V gene is TRBV18, the J gene TRBJ1-1. Germline CDR1 and CDR2: KGHSH and LQKENI. Counting both end residues, the CDR3 totals 13 amino acids.